The clone carrying this TCR beta chain was recorded at least ten times. The sample originates from a study of T cells after yellow fever vaccination. TCRdb redid the calling of the 5' RACE reads with MiXCR, one entry per CDR3 protein. The table has over 300,000 distinct CDR3 sequences, 4.1% seen once; the top ten hold 20% to 25%. This CDR3 has 12 residues. Trimming left V 0 bases short and J 7 bases short, with 6 bases between. From germline, CDR1 is LGHNA and CDR2 YNFKEQ. The sequencing used PBMCs, collected 5 days after the yellow fever booster vaccination. The sequence came from a man younger than 30 who received the YFV17D yellow fever vaccine. This chain joins TRBV4-2 and TRBJ2-5; the D gene is possibly TRBD2 (5 bases). CDR3 residues: CASSQDGRTQYF. CDR3 coding DNA: TGTGCCAGCAGCCAAGATGGGAGGACCCAGTACTTC.